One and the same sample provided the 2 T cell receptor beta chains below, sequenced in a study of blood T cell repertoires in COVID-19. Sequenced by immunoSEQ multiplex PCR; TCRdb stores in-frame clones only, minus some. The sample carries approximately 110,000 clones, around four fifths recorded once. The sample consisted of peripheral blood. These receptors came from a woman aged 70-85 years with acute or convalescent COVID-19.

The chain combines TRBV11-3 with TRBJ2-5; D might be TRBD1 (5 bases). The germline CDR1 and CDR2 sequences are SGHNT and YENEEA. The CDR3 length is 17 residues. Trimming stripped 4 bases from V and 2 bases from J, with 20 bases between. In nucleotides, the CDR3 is TGTGCCAGCAGCTCAGGGAACTCCGTTTCCCCACAAGAGACCCAGTACTTC. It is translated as CASSSGNSVSPQETQYF.

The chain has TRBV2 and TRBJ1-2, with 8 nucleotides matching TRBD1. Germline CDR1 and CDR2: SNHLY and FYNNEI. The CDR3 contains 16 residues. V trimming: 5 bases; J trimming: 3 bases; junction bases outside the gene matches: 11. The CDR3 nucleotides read TGTGCCAGCAGTCTTCCAAGGACAGGGAAGGACTATGGCTACACCTTC. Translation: CASSLPRTGKDYGYTF.